These T cell receptor beta chains were read from a single sample in a study of blood T cell repertoires in COVID-19. This table comes from immunoSEQ multiplex PCR, and its TCRdb copy is limited to in-frame clones, with some not included. The table records about 110,000 clones, roughly 88% of them present only once. Specimen: peripheral blood. These receptors came from a woman aged 80 or over with active or convalescent COVID-19. Both conserved end residues are part of each CDR3. A D gene is named only where the DNA matches it firmly. For some rows the clone size is stated as once, few or many, or as a class when expanded; others skip it.

clone_size d_call j_call v_call cdr3_nt cdr3_aa
NA NA TRBJ2-2 TRBV28 TGTGCCAGCAGTTTTTTATTGGCAATCGGGGAGCTGTTTTTT CASSFLLAIGELFF
NA TRBD1 TRBJ2-4 TRBV4-1 TGCGCCAGCAGCCAAATAGACAGGGGTGACATTCAGTACTTC CASSQIDRGDIQYF
NA NA TRBJ2-1 TRBV5-1 TGCGCCAGCAGTGGAGGGGGCACCGGGAATGAGCAGTTCTTC CASSGGGTGNEQFF
NA NA TRBJ2-7 TRBV7-8 TGTGCCAGCAGCTTGATGGAGGAATACGAGCAGTACTTC CASSLMEEYEQYF
NA NA TRBJ1-6 TRBV20-1 TGCAGTGCTAGTCGTACTCATAATTCACCCCTCCACTTT CSASRTHNSPLHF
NA TRBD1 TRBJ2-1 TRBV6-5 TGTGCCAGCAGTACGTCTCCGGGACAGTACAATGAGCAGTTCTTC CASSTSPGQYNEQFF
few NA TRBJ2-2 TRBV3-1/TRBV3-2 TGTGCCAGCAGCCAAGATCGTCTCGCGAACACCGGGGAGCTGTTTTTT CASSQDRLANTGELFF
NA NA TRBJ1-2 TRBV14 TGTGCCAGCAGCCAAGATAGGGGGACTAACTATGGCTACACCTTC CASSQDRGTNYGYTF
NA NA TRBJ2-3 TRBV5-1 TGCGCCAGCAGCTTGGTAGGAGGAGCTAGCACAGATACGCAGTATTTT CASSLVGGASTDTQYF
few TRBD2 TRBJ2-7 TRBV2 TGTGCCAGCAGTGAATGGGCAAGCGGGAGGGCCGACGAGCAGTACTTC CASSEWASGRADEQYF
NA NA TRBJ1-1 TRBV7-9 TGTGCCAGCAGCTTAGTCAGTATGAACACTGAAGCTTTCTTT CASSLVSMNTEAFF
NA TRBD2 TRBJ2-2 TRBV18 TGTGCCAGCTCACCACCGGGGCGGGAGCTGACCGGGGAGCTGTTTTTT CASSPPGRELTGELFF
NA TRBD2 TRBJ2-3 TRBV15 TGTGCCACCAGCAGAGACGGACTTCGGACTAGCGGGATCACAGATACGCAGTATTTT CATSRDGLRTSGITDTQYF
NA NA TRBJ2-2 TRBV19 TGTGCCAGTAGTACGTATAACCTTAGAGTTGAAACCGGGGAGCTGTTTTTT CASSTYNLRVETGELFF
NA TRBD1 TRBJ1-1 TRBV7-2 TGTGCCAGCAGTGCTGGGACAGGGATCACTGAAGCTTTCTTT CASSAGTGITEAFF
NA NA TRBJ1-1 TRBV18 TGTGCCAGCTCACGCTTACGCAGTGGTACTGAAGCTTTCTTT CASSRLRSGTEAFF
NA NA TRBJ1-2 TRBV24-1 TGTGCCACCAGTGCTCCCGACACAGGGGGCTACACCTTC CATSAPDTGGYTF
NA NA TRBJ2-3 TRBV5-1 TGCGCCAGCAGCTCCCCAGGCGGGGTGCGCACAGATACGCAGTATTTT CASSSPGGVRTDTQYF